Sequencing of this T cell receptor (beta chain) was carried out in a study of blood T cell repertoires in COVID-19. Study-wide background: Both acute and convalescent COVID-19 samples were obtained from the United States, Italy and Spain. PBMCs, B-cell-depleted T cells, or T cells were the source of the cDNA or gDNA that made up the material.

As processed by the authors: Nucleated cell number was recorded as an estimate derived from reference gene primer amplification. TCRdb's copy holds only in-frame clones and misses some; the assay was immunoSEQ multiplex PCR. The V and J calls and the clone size are those of that table, but D and trimming were determined from the DNA. The sample lists more than 40,000 clones, around nine tenths occurring once. Trimming pared 0 bases from V and 0 bases from J, leaving 16 bases between. CDR1 is ENHRY, CDR2 SYGVKD, per germline. This CDR3 has 18 amino acids. The rearrangement links TRBV10-3 to TRBJ2-3; tentative D call: TRBD1 (5 bases). This receptor was identified in a man in his 60s with active or convalescent COVID-19. The specimen was peripheral blood. CDR3 protein: CAISESSRQRTSTDTQYF. For the CDR3, the DNA is TGTGCCATCAGTGAGTCAAGCAGACAGAGAACTAGCACAGATACGCAGTATTTT.